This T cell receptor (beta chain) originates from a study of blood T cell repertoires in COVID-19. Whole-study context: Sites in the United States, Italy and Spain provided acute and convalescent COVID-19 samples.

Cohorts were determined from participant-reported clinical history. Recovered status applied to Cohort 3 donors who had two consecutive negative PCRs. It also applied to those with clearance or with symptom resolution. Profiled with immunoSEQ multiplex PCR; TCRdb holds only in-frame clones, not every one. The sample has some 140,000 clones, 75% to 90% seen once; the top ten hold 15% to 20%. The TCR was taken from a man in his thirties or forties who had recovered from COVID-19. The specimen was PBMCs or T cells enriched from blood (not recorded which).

This CDR3 is CASSVVEGLAADTQYF. CDR3 coding DNA: TGTGCCAGCAGCGTAGTAGAGGGACTAGCAGCAGATACGCAGTATTTT. This chain links TRBV9 with TRBJ2-3; the match to TRBD2 covers 9 bases. Per the germline V gene, CDR1 is SGDLS and CDR2 is YYNGEE. This CDR3 is 16 amino acids long. Trimming removed 0 bases from V and 4 bases from J; junction bases left unmatched: 6.